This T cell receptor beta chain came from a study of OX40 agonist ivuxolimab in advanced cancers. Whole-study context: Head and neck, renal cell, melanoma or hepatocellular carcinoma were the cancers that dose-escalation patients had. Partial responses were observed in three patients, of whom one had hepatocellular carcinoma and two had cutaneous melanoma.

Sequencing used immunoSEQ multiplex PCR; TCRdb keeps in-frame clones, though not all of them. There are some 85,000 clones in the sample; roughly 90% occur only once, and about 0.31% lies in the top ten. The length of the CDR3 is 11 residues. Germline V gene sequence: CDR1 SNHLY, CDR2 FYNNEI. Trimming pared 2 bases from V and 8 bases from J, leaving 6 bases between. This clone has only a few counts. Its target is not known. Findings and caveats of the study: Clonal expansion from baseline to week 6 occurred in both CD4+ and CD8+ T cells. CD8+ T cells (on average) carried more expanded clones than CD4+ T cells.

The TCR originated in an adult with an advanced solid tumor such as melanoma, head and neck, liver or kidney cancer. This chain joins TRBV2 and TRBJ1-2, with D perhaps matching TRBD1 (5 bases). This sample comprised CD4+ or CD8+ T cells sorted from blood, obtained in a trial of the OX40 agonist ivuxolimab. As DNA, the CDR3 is TGTGCCAGCAGTGAACAGGGCGGCTACACCTTC. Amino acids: CASSEQGGYTF.